This TCR beta chain stems from a study of T cell clones after liver transplantation (dated by TCRdb to the late 2010s). Describing the broader study: The samples were obtained from ITN030ST, a randomized trial that attempted immunosuppression withdrawal within 2 years after liver transplantation. Blood samples were collected pre-transplant, pre-randomization before withdrawal, and post-randomization after either full withdrawal or failed withdrawal. Of the eight recipients, a few were HCV-positive, while the remaining recipients had been transplanted for non-autoimmune, non-viral indications. Donor-reactive T cell clones were identified using TCRbeta sequencing after a pre-transplant mixed lymphocyte reaction and were then followed in post-transplant blood. As an antigen-independent comparator for the donor-reactive sequences, third party-reactive TCRbeta sequences from pre-transplant MLRs were identified as well. Tolerance meant complete immunosuppression withdrawal for at least one year without liver enzymes rising beyond twice the upper limit of normal. The studied cohort comprised 8 liver transplant recipients, 3 classified as tolerant and 5 as non-tolerant. Subjects received no induction therapy and standard immunosuppression until randomization at 12-24 months post-transplant.

Spanning cysteine to phenylalanine, the CDR3 consists of 14 amino acids. Kept here is only the CDR3 DNA, which spans 42 bases and is read in frame from base 1. CDR1 SGHDT and CDR2 YYEEEE are derived from the germline V gene. V and J are trimmed by 3 bases and 7 bases, and the gene matches miss 8 bases of the junction. Thawed unstimulated PBMCs were stained for CD3, CD4 and CD8 and FACS-sorted into CD3+CD4+ and CD3+CD8+ populations. All 8 studied subjects were randomized to withdrawal of immunosuppression. The Qiagen DNeasy Blood and Tissue Kit was used to isolate genomic DNA. Beyond this particular receptor, the publication reports: Since no allograft tissue specimens were available, donor-reactive T cells may have migrated into the graft instead of being deleted. Donor-reactive sequences decreased more than third party-reactive sequences, which suggests partial antigen-specific deletion that was not related to withdrawal success. Conclusions were preliminary, limited by small, heterogeneous patient numbers and non-standardized post-transplant time points. When repertoire turnover was accounted for, significantly reduced detection of donor-reactive sequences was found in 7 of 8 subjects for CD4 and in 8 of 8 subjects for CD8. Low numbers of available donor cells limited the measurable donor-reactive repertoire in a couple of subjects. A significant post-transplant decrease in circulating donor-reactive CD4 TCRbeta sequences was observed in 5 of 8 subjects, irrespective of tolerance or HCV status.

Using immunoSEQ, frozen genomic DNA was subjected to high-throughput TCRbeta CDR3 sequencing, a process that included PCR amplification, mapping, bias correction and internal controls. In the source study's methods: Only productive rearrangements were retained, and each unique TCRbeta sequence was defined by its CDR3 nucleotide sequence together with its V and J gene. A sequence counted as donor-reactive only if the sequence showed at least 5-fold expansion in CFSE-low cells compared with unstimulated pre-transplant cells and had a frequency of at least 0.01%. Per-subject minimum frequency thresholds, based on the lowest-template unstimulated sample, ensured at least 90% detection power. Jensen-Shannon divergence between the top 1000 TCRbeta sequences post- versus pre-transplant served as the measure of repertoire turnover. Changes in detection of donor-reactive sequences were assessed with two-sided Fisher's exact tests. TCRdb obtained this table from immuneACCESS and retained in-frame rearrangements with V and J assigned. These tables miss some clones; where compared with another copy, unresolved V genes account for less than half of the shortfall, and the remainder is unexplained. The V and J calls and clone size were taken over from that table, and D and trimming were inferred from the DNA. Across this sample there are 20,000 to 25,000 clones, with 85% to 95% seen only once. The ten largest account for approximately 25% of the sample.

Concerning this clone itself: Its antigen remains undetermined. No base quality values were provided; no much bigger clone lies one nucleotide off.

Sequences were derived from CD8+ T cells from blood, sampled roughly 26 months after liver transplant. The chain is made from TRBV5-6 and TRBJ2-7; TRBD1 matches 9 bases in the middle. The source of this sequence is a human patient who received a liver transplant. Post transplant, some T cells may arise from the graft donor. This receptor has the CDR3 CASSSGTGFLEQYF. The DNA is TGTGCCAGCAGCTCCGGGACAGGGTTTCTAGAGCAGTACTTC.